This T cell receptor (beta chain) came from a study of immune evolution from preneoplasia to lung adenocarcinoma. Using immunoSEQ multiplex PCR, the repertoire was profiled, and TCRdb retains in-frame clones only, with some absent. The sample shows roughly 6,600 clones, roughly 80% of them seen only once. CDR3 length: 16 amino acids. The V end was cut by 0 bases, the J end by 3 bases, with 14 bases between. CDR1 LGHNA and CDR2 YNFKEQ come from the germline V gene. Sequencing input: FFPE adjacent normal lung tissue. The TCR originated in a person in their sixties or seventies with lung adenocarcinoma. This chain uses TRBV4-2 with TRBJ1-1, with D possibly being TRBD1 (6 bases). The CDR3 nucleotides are TGTGCCAGCAGCCAAGATCTCGCAGGGGACCACACTGAAGCTTTCTTT. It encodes CASSQDLAGDHTEAFF.